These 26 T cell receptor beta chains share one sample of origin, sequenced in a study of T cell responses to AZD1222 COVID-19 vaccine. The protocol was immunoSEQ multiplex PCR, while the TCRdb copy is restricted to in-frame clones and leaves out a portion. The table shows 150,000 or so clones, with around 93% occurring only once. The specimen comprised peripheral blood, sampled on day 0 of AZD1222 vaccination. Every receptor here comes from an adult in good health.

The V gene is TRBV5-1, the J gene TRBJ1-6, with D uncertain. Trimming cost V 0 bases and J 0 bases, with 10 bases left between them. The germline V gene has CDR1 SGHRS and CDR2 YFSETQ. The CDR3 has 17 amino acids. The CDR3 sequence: CASSLAWRSSYNSPLHF. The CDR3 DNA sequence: TGCGCCAGCAGCTTGGCCTGGCGGAGCTCCTATAATTCACCCCTCCACTTT.

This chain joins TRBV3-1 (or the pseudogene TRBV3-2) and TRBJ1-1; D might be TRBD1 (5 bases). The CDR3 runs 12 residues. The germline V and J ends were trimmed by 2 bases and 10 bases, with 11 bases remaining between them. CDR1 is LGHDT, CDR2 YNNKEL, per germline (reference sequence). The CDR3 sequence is CASSQQGWRAFF. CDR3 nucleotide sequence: TGTGCCAGCAGCCAACAGGGATGGCGAGCTTTCTTT.

CDR3 in amino acids: CASRRTVNTEAFF. CDR3 DNA sequence: TGTGCCAGCAGGAGGACGGTGAACACTGAAGCTTTCTTT. The chain uses TRBV6-5 and TRBJ1-1, with no clear D. Between the trimmed V and J ends, which lost 6 bases and 0 bases, there was a span of 8 bases. This CDR3 region has 13 residues. Germline V lookup: CDR1 MNHEY, CDR2 SVGAGI.

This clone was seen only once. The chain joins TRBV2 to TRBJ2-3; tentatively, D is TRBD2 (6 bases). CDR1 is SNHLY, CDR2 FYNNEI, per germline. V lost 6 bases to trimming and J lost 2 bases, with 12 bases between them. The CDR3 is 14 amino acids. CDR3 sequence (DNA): TGTGCCAGCAGACTAGCCCCAACCACAGATACGCAGTATTTT. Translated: CASRLAPTTDTQYF. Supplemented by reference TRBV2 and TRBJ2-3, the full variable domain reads EPEVTQTPSHQVTQMGQEVILRCVPISNHLYFYWYRQILGQKVEFLVSFYNNEISEKSEIFDDQFSVERPDGSNFTLKIRSTKLEDSAMYFCASRLAPTTDTQYFGPGTRLTVL.

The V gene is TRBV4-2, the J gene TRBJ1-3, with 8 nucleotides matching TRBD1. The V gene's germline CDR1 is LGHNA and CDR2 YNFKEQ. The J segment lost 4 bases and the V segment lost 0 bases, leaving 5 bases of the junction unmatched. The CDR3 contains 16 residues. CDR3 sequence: CASSQDPGTGGNTIYF. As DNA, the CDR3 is TGTGCCAGCAGCCAAGACCCCGGGACAGGAGGAAACACCATATATTTT.

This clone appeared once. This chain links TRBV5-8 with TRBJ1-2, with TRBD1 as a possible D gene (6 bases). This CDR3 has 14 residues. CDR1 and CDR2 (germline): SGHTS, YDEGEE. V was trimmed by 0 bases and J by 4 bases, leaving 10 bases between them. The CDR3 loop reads CASSLAGAAYGYTF. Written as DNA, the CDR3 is TGTGCCAGCAGCTTGGCGGGGGCCGCCTATGGCTACACCTTC.

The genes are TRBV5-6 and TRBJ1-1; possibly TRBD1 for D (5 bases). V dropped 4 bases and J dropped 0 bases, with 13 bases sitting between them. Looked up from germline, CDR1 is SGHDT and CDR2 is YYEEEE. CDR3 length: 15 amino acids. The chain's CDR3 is CASSPPGRMNTEAFF. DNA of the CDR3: TGTGCCAGCAGCCCTCCGGGACGTATGAACACTGAAGCTTTCTTT.

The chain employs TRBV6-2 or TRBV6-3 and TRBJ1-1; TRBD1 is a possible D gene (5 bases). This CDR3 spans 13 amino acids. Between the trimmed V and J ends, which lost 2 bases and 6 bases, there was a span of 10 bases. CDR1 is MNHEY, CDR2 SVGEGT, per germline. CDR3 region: CASSYGGFAEAFF. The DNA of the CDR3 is TGTGCCAGCAGTTACGGGGGGTTCGCTGAAGCTTTCTTT.

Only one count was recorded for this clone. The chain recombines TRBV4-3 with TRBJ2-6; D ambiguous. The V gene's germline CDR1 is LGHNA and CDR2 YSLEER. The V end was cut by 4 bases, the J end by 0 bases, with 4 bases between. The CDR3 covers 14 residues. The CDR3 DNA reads TGCGCCAGCAGCCGGGGCTCTGGGGCCAACGTCCTGACTTTC. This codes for CASSRGSGANVLTF.

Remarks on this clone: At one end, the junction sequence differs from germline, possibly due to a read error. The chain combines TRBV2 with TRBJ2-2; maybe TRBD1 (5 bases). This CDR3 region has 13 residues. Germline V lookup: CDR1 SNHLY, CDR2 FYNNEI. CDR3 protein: CAPRQTNTGELFF. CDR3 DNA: TGCGCCCCGAGACAGACGAACACCGGGGAGCTGTTTTTT.

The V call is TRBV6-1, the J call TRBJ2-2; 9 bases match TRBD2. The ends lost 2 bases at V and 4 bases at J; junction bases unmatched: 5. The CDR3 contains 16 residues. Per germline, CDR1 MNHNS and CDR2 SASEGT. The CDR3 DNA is TGTGCCAGCAGTGAACGGGGGACTAGCAGCACCGGGGAGCTGTTTTTT. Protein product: CASSERGTSSTGELFF.

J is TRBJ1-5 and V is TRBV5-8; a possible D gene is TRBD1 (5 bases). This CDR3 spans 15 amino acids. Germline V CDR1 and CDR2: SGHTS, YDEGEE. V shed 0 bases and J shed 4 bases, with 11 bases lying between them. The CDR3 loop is CASSLGAGINQPQHF. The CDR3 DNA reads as TGTGCCAGCAGCTTGGGGGCAGGGATAAATCAGCCCCAGCATTTT.

CDR3 nucleotides: TGCGCCAGCAGCTTGGGGGCAGGGGAGGGTCAGCCCCAGCATTTT. The encoded protein is CASSLGAGEGQPQHF. The chain combines TRBV5-1 with TRBJ1-5, with D tentatively TRBD1 (6 bases). The V gene lost 0 bases and the J gene lost 6 bases, with 13 bases spanning the gap. CDR1 is SGHRS, CDR2 YFSETQ, per germline. The CDR3 has 15 amino acids.

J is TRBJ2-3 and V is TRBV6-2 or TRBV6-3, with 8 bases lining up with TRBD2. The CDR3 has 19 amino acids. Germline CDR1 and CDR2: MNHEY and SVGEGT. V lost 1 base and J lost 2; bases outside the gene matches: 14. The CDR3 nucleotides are TGTGCCAGCAGTTACTTCGCGGGCCAGCGGGGGATTTTCACAGATACGCAGTATTTT. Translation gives CASSYFAGQRGIFTDTQYF.

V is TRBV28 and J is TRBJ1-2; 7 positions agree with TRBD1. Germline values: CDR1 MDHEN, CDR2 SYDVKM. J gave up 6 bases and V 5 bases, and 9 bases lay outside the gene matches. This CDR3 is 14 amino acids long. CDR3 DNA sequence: TGTGCCAGCAGTCTCCGGGACAGCTGGGATGGCTACACCTTC. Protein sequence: CASSLRDSWDGYTF.

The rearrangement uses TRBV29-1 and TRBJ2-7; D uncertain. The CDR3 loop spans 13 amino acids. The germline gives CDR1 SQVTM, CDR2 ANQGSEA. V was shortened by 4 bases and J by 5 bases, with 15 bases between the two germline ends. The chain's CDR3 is CSVGVSRIHEQYF. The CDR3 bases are TGCAGCGTTGGTGTGTCAAGGATCCACGAGCAGTACTTC.

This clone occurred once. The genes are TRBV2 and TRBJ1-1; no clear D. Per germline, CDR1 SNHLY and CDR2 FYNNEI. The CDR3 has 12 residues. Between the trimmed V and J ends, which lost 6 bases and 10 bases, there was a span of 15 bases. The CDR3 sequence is CASSENTEGAFF. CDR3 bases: TGTGCCAGCAGCGAGAACACCGAGGGAGCTTTCTTT.

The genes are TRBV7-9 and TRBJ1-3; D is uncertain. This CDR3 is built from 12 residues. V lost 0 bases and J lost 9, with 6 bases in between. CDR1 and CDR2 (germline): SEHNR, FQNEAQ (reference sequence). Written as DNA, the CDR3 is TGTGCCAGCAGCTTAGCGGGCGGCACCATATATTTT. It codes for CASSLAGGTIYF.

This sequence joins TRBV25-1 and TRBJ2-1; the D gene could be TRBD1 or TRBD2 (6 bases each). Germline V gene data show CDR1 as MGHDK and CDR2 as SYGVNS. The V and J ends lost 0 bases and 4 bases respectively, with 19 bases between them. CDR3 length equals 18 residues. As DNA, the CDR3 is TGTGCCAGCAGTGAATATGTACCCCACACAGGGACTTACAATGAGCAGTTCTTC. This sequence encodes CASSEYVPHTGTYNEQFF.

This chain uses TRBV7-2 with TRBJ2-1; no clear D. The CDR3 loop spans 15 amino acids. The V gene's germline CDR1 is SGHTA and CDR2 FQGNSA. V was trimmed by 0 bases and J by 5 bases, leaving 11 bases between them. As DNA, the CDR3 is TGTGCCAGCAGCTTAGCGCCGGAACGGCACAATGAGCAGTTCTTC. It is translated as CASSLAPERHNEQFF.

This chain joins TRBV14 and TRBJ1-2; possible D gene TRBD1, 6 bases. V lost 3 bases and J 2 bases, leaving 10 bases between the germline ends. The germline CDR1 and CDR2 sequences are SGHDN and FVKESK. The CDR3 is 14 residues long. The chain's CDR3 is CASSQSQGNYGYTF. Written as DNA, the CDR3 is TGTGCCAGCAGCCAGTCTCAGGGGAACTATGGCTACACCTTC. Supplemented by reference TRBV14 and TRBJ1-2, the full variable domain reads EAGVTQFPSHSVIEKGQTVTLRCDPISGHDNLYWYRRVMGKEIKFLLHFVKESKQDESGMPNNRFLAERTGGTYSTLKVQPAELEDSGVYFCASSQSQGNYGYTFGSGTRLTVV.

CDR3 sequence reads: CASSLNRGSYEQYF. In nucleotides, the CDR3 is TGTGCCAGCAGCCTAAATCGGGGCTCCTACGAGCAGTACTTC. The chain couples TRBV11-3 to TRBJ2-7; a weak D match, TRBD2 (5 bases). V lost 5 bases, J lost 0 bases, and 11 bases lay in between. CDR1 and CDR2 from the germline V gene are SGHNT and YENEEA. This CDR3 has 14 amino acids.

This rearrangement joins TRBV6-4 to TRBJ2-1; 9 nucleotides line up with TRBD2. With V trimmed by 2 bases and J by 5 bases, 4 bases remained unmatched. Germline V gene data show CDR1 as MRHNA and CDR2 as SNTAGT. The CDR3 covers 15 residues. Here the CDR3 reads CASSDLAGGNNEQFF. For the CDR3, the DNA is TGTGCCAGCAGTGACCTGGCGGGAGGGAACAATGAGCAGTTCTTC.

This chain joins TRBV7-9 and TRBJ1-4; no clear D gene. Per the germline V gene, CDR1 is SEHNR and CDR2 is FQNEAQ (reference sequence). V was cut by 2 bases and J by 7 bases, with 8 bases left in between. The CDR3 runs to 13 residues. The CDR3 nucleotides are TGTGCCAGCAGCTTACCGGCAGCTGAAAAACTGTTTTTT. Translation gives CASSLPAAEKLFF.

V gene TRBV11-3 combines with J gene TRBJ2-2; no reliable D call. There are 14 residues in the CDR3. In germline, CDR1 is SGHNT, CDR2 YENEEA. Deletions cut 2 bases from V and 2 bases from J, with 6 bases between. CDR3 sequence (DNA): TGTGCCAGCAGCTTAACGACAAACACCGGGGAGCTGTTTTTT. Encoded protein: CASSLTTNTGELFF.

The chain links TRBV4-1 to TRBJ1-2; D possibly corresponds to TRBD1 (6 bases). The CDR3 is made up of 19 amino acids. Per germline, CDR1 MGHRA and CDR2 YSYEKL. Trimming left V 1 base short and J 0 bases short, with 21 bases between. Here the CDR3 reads CASSQVGGGRGLTNYGYTF. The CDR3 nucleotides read TGCGCCAGCAGCCAAGTCGGTGGCGGCAGGGGCCTCACTAACTATGGCTACACCTTC.